The present TCR beta chain was sequenced within a study of technical replicates of blood from a few donors (TCRdb year 2017). The library was prepared using the immunoSEQ multiplex PCR assay. TCRdb limited this immuneACCESS table to in-frame rearrangements with V and J called. A share of clones is missing; checked studies link under half to unresolved V genes, and the rest is unexplained. The sample yields more than 75,000 clones; around 93% were counted once. Of the sample, roughly 0.25% falls within the top ten clones. On this clone itself: Its cognate antigen has yet to be identified. No much larger clonotype is one base removed from it; base qualities were not supplied.

Taken from cysteine to phenylalanine, the CDR3 has 13 residues. Here the CDR3 DNA is all that survives: 39 bases in frame from base 1. At the junction V is shortened by 5 bases and J by 6 bases; bases outside the gene matches: 8. Reading the germline V gene gives CDR1 SGDLS and CDR2 YYNGEE. The sequence joins TRBV9 to TRBJ2-7; 7 central bases correspond to TRBD1. What was sequenced was T cells isolated from PBMCs. The clonotype comes from a human donor in good health. Read as DNA, the sequence is TGTGCCAGCAGTCCGACAGGGATCTCCGAGCAGTACTTC. Translation gives CASSPTGISEQYF. Full variable domain (CDR3 extended with the reference TRBV9 and TRBJ2-7 proteins): DSGVTQTPKHLITATGQRVTLRCSPRSGDLSVYWYQQSLDQGLQFLIQYYNGEERAKGNILERFSAQQFPDLHSELNLSSLELGDSALYFCASSPTGISEQYFGPGTRLTVT.